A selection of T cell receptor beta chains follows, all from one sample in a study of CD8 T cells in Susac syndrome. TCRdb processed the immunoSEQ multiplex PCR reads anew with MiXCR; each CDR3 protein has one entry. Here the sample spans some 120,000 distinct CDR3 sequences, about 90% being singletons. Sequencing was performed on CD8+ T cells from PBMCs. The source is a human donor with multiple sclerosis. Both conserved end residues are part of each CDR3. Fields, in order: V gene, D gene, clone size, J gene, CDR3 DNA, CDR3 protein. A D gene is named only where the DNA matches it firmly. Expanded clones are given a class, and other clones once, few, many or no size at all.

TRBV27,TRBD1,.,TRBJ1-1,TGTGCCAGCAGTTTGCAGCAGGGGGCGAACACTGAAGCTTTCTTT,CASSLQQGANTEAFF
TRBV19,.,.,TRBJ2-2,TGTGCCAGTAAAACGGGATATGGCGGGGAGCTGTTTTTT,CASKTGYGGELFF
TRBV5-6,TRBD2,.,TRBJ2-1,TGTGCCAGCACCAGCGGGGGGGGACTACACAATGAGCAGTTCTTC,CASTSGGGLHNEQFF
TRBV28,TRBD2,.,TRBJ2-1,TGTGCCAGCAGTGGACTAGCGGGACGCTGGAGCTCCTACAATGAGCAGTTCTTC,CASSGLAGRWSSYNEQFF
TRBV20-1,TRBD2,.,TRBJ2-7,TGCAGTGCTAAACTGACTAGCGGGAGGTACGAGCAGTACTTC,CSAKLTSGRYEQYF
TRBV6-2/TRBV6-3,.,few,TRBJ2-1,TGTGCCAGCAGTTCGCCCGGACAAGTAATTAGCTCCTACAATGAGCAGTTCTTC,CASSSPGQVISSYNEQFF
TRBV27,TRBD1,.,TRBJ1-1,TGTGCCAGCTCTTTTTCAGGGGGTAACACTGAAGCTTTCTTT,CASSFSGGNTEAFF
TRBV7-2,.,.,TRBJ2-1,TGTGCCAGCAACTGGGGCGGGAAAAATGAGCAGTTCTTC,CASNWGGKNEQFF
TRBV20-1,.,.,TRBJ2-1,TGCAGTGCTAGAGTAGCGGGTGGGGGCCCTGGCAGTTTCTACAATGAGCAGTTCTTC,CSARVAGGGPGSFYNEQFF
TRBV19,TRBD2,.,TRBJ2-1,TGTGCCAGTAACGGGAGGGCGGAGAGCTCCTACAATGAGCAGTTCTTC,CASNGRAESSYNEQFF
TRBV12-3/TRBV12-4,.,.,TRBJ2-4,TGTGCCAGCAGTTTGTGGGCTCAGGACAAAAACATTCAGTACTTC,CASSLWAQDKNIQYF
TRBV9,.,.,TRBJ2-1,TGTGCCAGTGGAGCGGACCGCAATGAGCAGTTCTTC,CASGADRNEQFF
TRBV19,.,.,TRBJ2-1,TGTGCCAGTAGTTGGCGGGCCGCCTACAATGAGCAGTTCTTC,CASSWRAAYNEQFF
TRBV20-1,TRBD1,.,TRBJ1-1,TGCAGTGCTAGACAGGGACAGACGGAAGCTTTCTTT,CSARQGQTEAFF
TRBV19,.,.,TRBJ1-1,TGTGCCAGTAGTATATGGAGCACAAACACTGAAGCTTTCTTT,CASSIWSTNTEAFF
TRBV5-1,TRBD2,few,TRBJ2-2,TGCGCCAGCAGCTTCGGACTAGCGGGAGTCGTACCCGGGGAGCTGTTTTTT,CASSFGLAGVVPGELFF
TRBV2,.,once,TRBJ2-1,TGTGCCAGCAGTGACGGAGCCAGCAGAATGAATGAGCAGTTCTTC,CASSDGASRMNEQFF
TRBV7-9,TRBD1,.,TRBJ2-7,TGTGCCAGCAGCTCTCACAGGGGAAAGAACGAGCAGTACTTC,CASSSHRGKNEQYF
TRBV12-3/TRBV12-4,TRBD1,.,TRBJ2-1,TGTGCCAGCAGTCCCGGGACAGAGGGTTACAATGAGCAGTTCTTC,CASSPGTEGYNEQFF
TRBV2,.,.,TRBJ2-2,TGTGCCAGCAGCGACCCTGGGCCAAACATCGGGGAGCTGTTTTTT,CASSDPGPNIGELFF
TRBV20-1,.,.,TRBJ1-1,TGCAGTGCTCCTTACACCTACACTGAAGCTTTCTTT,CSAPYTYTEAFF
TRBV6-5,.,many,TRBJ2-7,TGTGCCAGCAGTTTTGGTGGGGCAGACGAGCAGTACTTC,CASSFGGADEQYF
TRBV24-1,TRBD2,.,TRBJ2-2,TGTGCCACCAGTCGACCGGGACTAAACACCGGGGAGCTGTTTTTT,CATSRPGLNTGELFF
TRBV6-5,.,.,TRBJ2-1,TGTGCCAGCAGTGAAGGGTATGAGCAGTTCTTC,CASSEGYEQFF
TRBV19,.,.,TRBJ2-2,TGTGCCAGTAGTTTGCAGGAGACCGGGGAGCTGTTTTTT,CASSLQETGELFF
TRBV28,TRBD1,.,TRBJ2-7,TGTGCCAGCAGTCTCACCCAGACAGGGATCAAAAACGAGCAGTACTTC,CASSLTQTGIKNEQYF
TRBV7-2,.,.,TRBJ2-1,TGTGCCAGCAGTCATACACCCAGGTTGATCAATGAGCAGTTCTTC,CASSHTPRLINEQFF
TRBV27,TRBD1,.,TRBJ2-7,TGTGCCAGCAGATCCGGGACAGGGCAGTTCTACGAGCAGTACTTC,CASRSGTGQFYEQYF
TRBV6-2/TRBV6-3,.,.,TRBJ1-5,TGTGCCAGCCAAGATAGCAATCAGCCCCAGCATTTT,CASQDSNQPQHF
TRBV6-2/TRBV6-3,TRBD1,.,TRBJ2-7,TGTGCCAGCAGTTACGGGACAGGGGGCTACGAGCAGTACTTC,CASSYGTGGYEQYF
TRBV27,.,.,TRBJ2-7,TGTGCCAGCAGCCCTTTAGACAGTTCCTACGAGCAGTACTTC,CASSPLDSSYEQYF
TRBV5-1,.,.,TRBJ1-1,TGCGCCAGCAGCTGGGTGGAGGGGAGCACTGAAGCTTTCTTT,CASSWVEGSTEAFF
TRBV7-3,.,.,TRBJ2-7,TGTGCCAGCAGCCTACAGGGTTCTGCTACGGTGCAGTACTTC,CASSLQGSATVQYF
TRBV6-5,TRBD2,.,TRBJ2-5,TGTGCCACCCTCCCGGCCGGGGGGGAGACCCAGTACTTC,CATLPAGGETQYF
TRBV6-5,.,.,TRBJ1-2,TGTGCCAGCAGTTACCTACAGGGAGGCTATGGCTACACCTTC,CASSYLQGGYGYTF